The clone carrying this TCR beta chain was picked up one time. Germline V gene sequence: CDR1 SGHAT, CDR2 FQNNGV. The V gene lost 2 bases and the J gene lost 5 bases, with 12 bases spanning the gap. The CDR3 has 15 amino acids. Per the original data handling: Reference gene primer amplification yielded estimated nucleated cell counts. Data came from immunoSEQ multiplex PCR; TCRdb stores just in-frame clones and leaves some out. V and J calls and clone size are as listed in that table; D and trimming were resolved from the DNA. The sample has 270,000 or so clones, 80% to 90% seen once. The entry originates in a study of blood T cell repertoires in COVID-19. About the study: Samples came from the United States, Italy and Spain, spanning acute and convalescent COVID-19. From T cells, B-cell-depleted T cells, or PBMCs came the material, which was cDNA or gDNA.

The sample was peripheral blood. This clonotype was obtained from a woman aged 25 to 39 with active or convalescent COVID-19. The rearrangement joins TRBV11-2 to TRBJ2-2, with a weak D call TRBD2 (5 bases). CDR3 amino acids: CASSLSPSSTGELFF. Written as DNA, the CDR3 is TGTGCCAGCAGCTTATCCCCTAGCTCGACCGGGGAGCTGTTTTTT.